These 14 T cell receptor beta chains share one sample of origin, sequenced in a study of post-analysis software for immune sequencing data. Overall study results and limits: TRBV segments more frequent in patients than in controls numbered several and included TRBV5-6, TRBV5-1 and TRBV20-1.

The antigens these receptors bind are not known. Unique-molecular-identifier-tagged TCR beta cDNA libraries were used. MiXCR, applied by TCRdb to the PCR reads, yields one record per CDR3 protein. The sample yields about 770,000 distinct CDR3 sequences, 46% seen once. The specimen sequenced was blood. Receptors were obtained from a girl aged 5 to 17 with multiple sclerosis.

The J gene is TRBJ2-1, the V gene TRBV10-3; perhaps TRBD1 as D (5 bases). Per germline, CDR1 ENHRY and CDR2 SYGVKD. The CDR3 covers 15 residues. The ends were cut back, 6 bases at V and 6 bases at J, with 18 bases in the middle. The CDR3 loop is CAIRAYISGSNEQFF. CDR3 in DNA: TGTGCCATCAGGGCTTACATCTCAGGGTCCAATGAGCAGTTCTTC.

The chain has TRBV7-8 and TRBJ2-4, with D possibly being TRBD2 (5 bases). Gene TRBJ2-7 matches the end of the DNA better, so the J call may be wrong. Germline values: CDR1 SGHVS, CDR2 FQNEAQ. The CDR3 consists of 14 residues. CDR3 DNA: TGTGCCAGCAGCTTAGTTAACGGGGACTACGAGCAGTACTTC. Translation: CASSLVNGDYEQYF.

In its sample, this clonotype was seen a few times. This rearrangement joins TRBV9 to TRBJ2-3; 11 nucleotides agree with TRBD2. The CDR3 totals 15 residues. Germline lookup yields CDR1 SGDLS and CDR2 YYNGEE. V shed 3 bases, J shed 5 bases, and the junction held 5 bases outside the gene matches. The CDR3 nucleotides are TGTGCCAGCAGCGAGCTAGCGGGAGGTATAGATACGCAGTATTTT. Translation: CASSELAGGIDTQYF.

V gene TRBV9 combines with J gene TRBJ2-1, with TRBD2 matching 11 bases. CDR1 is SGDLS and CDR2 is YYNGEE in the germline V gene. This CDR3 comprises 18 residues. J lost 0 bases, V lost 2 bases, and 7 bases had no gene match. CDR3 residues: CASSVTRLAGPSYNEQFF. CDR3 DNA sequence: TGTGCCAGCAGCGTTACAAGACTAGCGGGGCCCTCCTACAATGAGCAGTTCTTC. The full variable domain, its missing parts supplied by reference TRBV9 and TRBJ2-1, is DSGVTQTPKHLITATGQRVTLRCSPRSGDLSVYWYQQSLDQGLQFLIQYYNGEERAKGNILERFSAQQFPDLHSELNLSSLELGDSALYFCASSVTRLAGPSYNEQFFGPGTRLTVL.

The V call is TRBV7-2, the J call TRBJ1-4; D gene ambiguous. With 1 base removed from V and 1 base from J, the gap between germline ends came to 7 bases. Per germline, CDR1 SGHTA and CDR2 FQGNSA. CDR3 length: 15 residues. The CDR3 is CASSLVVGTNEKLFF. Written as DNA, the CDR3 is TGTGCCAGCAGCTTAGTCGTCGGAACTAATGAAAAACTGTTTTTT. The complete variable domain, with remaining parts taken from reference TRBV7-2 and TRBJ1-4, reads GAGVSQSPSNKVTEKGKDVELRCDPISGHTALYWYRQSLGQGLEFLIYFQGNSAPDKSGLPSDRFSAERTGGSVSTLTIQRTQQEDSAVYLCASSLVVGTNEKLFFGSGTQLSVL.

The genes are TRBV6-5 and TRBJ1-5; D ambiguous. Germline-derived CDR1 and CDR2 are MNHEY and SVGAGI. V was pared by 8 bases and J by 1 base, with 6 bases between. The CDR3 is made up of 12 amino acids. CDR3 in DNA: TGTGCCAGCTTAGCCAGCAATCAGCCCCAGCATTTT. This encodes CASLASNQPQHF.

The chain has TRBV27 and TRBJ2-7; tentatively, D is TRBD2 (6 bases). Germline CDR1 and CDR2: MNHEY and SMNVEV (reference sequence). V lost 0 bases and J lost 3, with 9 bases in between. CDR3 length equals 14 residues. CDR3 sequence (DNA): TGTGCCAGCAGTTTATCGATGGGGGGCTACGAGCAGTACTTC. Its translation: CASSLSMGGYEQYF.

This clonotype appeared a few times. V usage is TRBV10-3 and J usage is TRBJ1-2; TRBD1 agrees at 7 bases. The CDR3 contains 14 residues. J gave up 4 bases and V 6 bases, and 8 bases lay outside the gene matches. The germline V gene encodes CDR1 ENHRY and CDR2 SYGVKD. CDR3 loop: CAIRNDREAYGYTF. For the CDR3, the DNA is TGTGCCATCAGAAACGACAGGGAAGCCTATGGCTACACCTTC.

At least ten counts were recorded for this clonotype. The chain links TRBV20-1 to TRBJ2-7, with D tentatively TRBD2 (6 bases). The CDR3 spans 13 residues. The germline V gene has CDR1 DFQATT and CDR2 SNEGSKA (reference sequence). The CDR3 DNA sequence: TGCAGCACCCCCGGGACTTTTACGGCCGAGCAGTACTTC. Amino acid sequence: CSTPGTFTAEQYF.

The chain combines TRBV4-2 with TRBJ1-2, with 10 nucleotides matching TRBD1. The CDR3 loop spans 15 amino acids. CDR1 is LGHNA, CDR2 YNFKEQ, per germline. V was clipped by 4 bases and J by 1 base; unmatched bases: 3. This chain's CDR3 is CASSPGQGYNYGYTF. For the CDR3, the DNA is TGTGCCAGCAGCCCGGGACAGGGGTATAACTATGGCTACACCTTC.

This chain uses TRBV9 with TRBJ2-5, with 8 bases aligning to TRBD2. CDR3 size: 17 residues. CDR1 is SGDLS and CDR2 is YYNGEE in the germline V gene. Trimming removed 0 bases from V and 0 bases from J; junction bases left unmatched: 7. CDR3 coding DNA: TGTGCCAGCAGCGTAGACGCGGGGGGACTGTACCAAGAGACCCAGTACTTC. It is translated as CASSVDAGGLYQETQYF.

The rearrangement uses TRBV20-1 and TRBJ2-5; the match to TRBD2 covers 11 bases. Germline V gene lookup returns CDR1 DFQATT and CDR2 SNEGSKA (reference sequence). V was clipped by 3 bases and J by 3 bases; unmatched bases: 3. The CDR3 is 14 amino acids. The CDR3 coding sequence is TGCAGTGCTAGGTTACTAGCGGGAGAAGAGACCCAGTACTTC. Its protein product is CSARLLAGEETQYF.

The V call is TRBV3-1, the J call TRBJ2-7; D is possibly TRBD1 (6 bases). V dropped 2 bases and J dropped 2 bases, with 16 bases sitting between them. The CDR3 spans 16 residues. Germline V gene lookup returns CDR1 LGHDT and CDR2 YNNKEL (reference sequence). CDR3 protein: CASSQSGEPIAYEQYF. The CDR3 DNA reads as TGTGCCAGCAGCCAATCAGGGGAGCCCATCGCCTACGAGCAGTACTTC.

V gene TRBV29-1 combines with J gene TRBJ2-1; 10 nucleotides match TRBD2. Trimming at V came to 8 bases and at J to 6 bases, leaving 4 bases not matched to a gene. Germline V lookup: CDR1 SQVTM, CDR2 ANQGSEA. CDR3 length: 12 amino acids. In nucleotides, the CDR3 is TGCAGCACCGGACTAGCGGTCAATGAGCAGTTCTTC. Its translation: CSTGLAVNEQFF.